This TCR beta chain originates from a study of CD8 T cells in Susac syndrome. Random hexamers primed reverse transcription of about 0.45 to 1 ug RNA. One entry per CDR3 protein results from TCRdb running MiXCR on the immunoSEQ multiplex PCR reads. The profile shows about 200,000 distinct CDR3 sequences, about 95% of them singletons. Trimming pared 2 bases from V and 3 bases from J, leaving 7 bases between. This CDR3 has 13 amino acids. Sequencing targeted TCR beta in blood CD8+ and CD4+ T cells. Negative isolation yielded CD4+ and CD8+ T cells, and FACS enriched TEMRA cells. Sequenced input: CD4+ T cells from PBMCs. The sequence was collected from a human donor with multiple sclerosis. The chain employs TRBV12-3 or TRBV12-4 and TRBJ1-2; the D is unclear. The CDR3 is CASSLSRYYGYTF. CDR3 DNA: TGTGCCAGCAGTTTAAGCCGGTACTATGGCTACACCTTC.